This T cell receptor (beta chain) derives from a study of CD8 T cells in Susac syndrome. The length of the CDR3 is 11 residues. CDR1 and CDR2 from the germline V gene are SNHLY and FYNNEI. This clonotype has only a few counts. Sequence at one end of the junction differs from germline and may be a read error. Sequencing of TCR beta was undertaken in CD8+ and CD4+ T cells derived from blood. With random hexamers, about 0.5 to 1 ug RNA was reverse transcribed. Multiplex PCR with immunoSEQ amplified the TCR beta CDR3 across 54 Vbeta and 13 Jbeta. TCRdb reprocessed the immunoSEQ multiplex PCR reads via MiXCR and lists one record per CDR3 protein. The repertoire holds a few hundred thousand distinct CDR3 sequences, with approximately 85% as singletons.

What was sequenced was CD8+ T cells from PBMCs. The chain links TRBV2 to TRBJ1-2; D is uncertain. This sequence was found in a human donor with multiple sclerosis. The CDR3 DNA is TGTGCCAGCAGTGAGTCGGAGACGGTAGCCTTC. Protein sequence: CASSESETVAF. Full variable domain (remainder filled in from reference TRBV2 and TRBJ1-2): EPEVTQTPSHQVTQMGQEVILRCVPISNHLYFYWYRQILGQKVEFLVSFYNNEISEKSEIFDDQFSVERPDGSNFTLKIRSTKLEDSAMYFCASSESETVAFGSGTRLTVV.